Below, 4 T cell receptor beta chains from the same sample are listed, as sequenced in a study of OX40 agonist ivuxolimab in advanced cancers. Library creation used the immunoSEQ multiplex PCR assay. TCRdb retrieved this table from immuneACCESS and kept in-frame rearrangements only. Not all clones are present; in checked studies, unresolved V genes account for under half, and no reason is known for the remainder. The sample profile shows tens of thousands of clones; over 60% of them were found once. The ten biggest clones cover 2% to 2.5% of the sample. This sample comprised CD4+ or CD8+ T cells sorted from blood, obtained in a trial of the OX40 agonist ivuxolimab. The receptors derive from an adult with an advanced solid tumor such as melanoma, head and neck, liver or kidney cancer.

CDR3 nucleotide sequence: TGTGCCAGCTCACCGGACAGTGGGCTGTTTTTT. Protein product: CASSPDSGLFF. This chain links TRBV18 with TRBJ2-2, with D perhaps matching TRBD1 (6 bases). Looked up from germline, CDR1 is KGHSH and CDR2 is LQKENI. The CDR3 has 11 residues. Trimming left V 3 bases short and J 13 bases short, with 9 bases between.

J is TRBJ2-5 and V is TRBV6-5; weak D call: TRBD1 (5 bases). Trimming cost V 5 bases and J 0 bases, with 13 bases left between them. The CDR3 is 15 amino acids. Germline V CDR1 and CDR2: MNHEY, SVGAGI. The CDR3 reads CASSPPTVYQETQYF. The CDR3, as DNA: TGTGCCAGCAGTCCCCCGACAGTGTACCAAGAGACCCAGTACTTC.

This clone was counted a few times. The chain recombines TRBV5-1 with TRBJ2-5; D possibly matches TRBD1 or TRBD2 (5 bases each). Trimming removed 2 bases at V and 4 bases at J, with 15 bases between. Germline CDR1 reads SGHRS; CDR2 reads YFSETQ. This CDR3 contains 15 residues. The CDR3 region has the DNA TGCGCCAGCAGCTTTGACAGCGGTTTCGGAGAGACCCAGTACTTC. Translation gives CASSFDSGFGETQYF.

V and J are TRBV27 and TRBJ1-5; D unclear. CDR1 is MNHEY and CDR2 is SMNVEV in the germline V gene (reference sequence). The CDR3 covers 11 residues. The ends were cut back, 8 bases at V and 4 bases at J, with 6 bases in the middle. The CDR3 nucleotides read TGTGCCAGCTTCCCTAATCAGCCCCAGCATTTT. Translation gives CASFPNQPQHF.